This TCR beta chain appears in the sequencing data of a study of cytomegalovirus exposure and HLA in healthy donors. Study-wide results and limits: Most sequenced TCRs were rare (though some public TCRs occurred in many donors).

Produced via immunoSEQ multiplex PCR; TCRdb's table is partial and in-frame only. The sample lists about 49,000 clones, 94% occurring once. The donors were part of the approximately 130-subject validation cohort, which stood apart from the roughly 670-subject first cohort. As concerns this clone: No antigen is known for it.

The CDR3 has 18 residues. Germline V CDR1 and CDR2: GTSNPN, SVGIG (reference sequence). V gave up 0 bases and J gave up 1 base; unmatched junction bases: 10. The sample comprised PBMCs. This TCR came from a woman aged 18-30 years in good health and CMV-seropositive. V usage is TRBV30 and J usage is TRBJ2-5; 11 bases are shared with TRBD2. This CDR3 reads CAWSVRRSGLAAQETQYF. The CDR3 DNA sequence: TGTGCCTGGAGTGTAAGGCGGTCGGGACTAGCGGCCCAAGAGACCCAGTACTTC.